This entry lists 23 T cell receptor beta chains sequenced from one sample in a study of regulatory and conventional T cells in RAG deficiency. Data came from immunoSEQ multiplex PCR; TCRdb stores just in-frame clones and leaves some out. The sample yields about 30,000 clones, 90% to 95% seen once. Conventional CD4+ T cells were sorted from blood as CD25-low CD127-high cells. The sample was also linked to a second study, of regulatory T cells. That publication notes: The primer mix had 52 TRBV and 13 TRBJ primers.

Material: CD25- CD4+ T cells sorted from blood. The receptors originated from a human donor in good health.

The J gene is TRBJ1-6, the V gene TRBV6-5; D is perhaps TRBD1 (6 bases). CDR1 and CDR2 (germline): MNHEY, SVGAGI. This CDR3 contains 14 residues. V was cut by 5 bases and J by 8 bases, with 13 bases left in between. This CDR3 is CASSVTEGDSPLHF. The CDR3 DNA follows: TGTGCCAGCAGTGTTACCGAGGGGGATTCACCCCTCCACTTT.

The CDR3 sequence: CASSLSFLGGGSNQPQHF. The CDR3, as DNA: TGTGCCAGCAGCTTAAGTTTTCTCGGGGGGGGTAGCAATCAGCCCCAGCATTTT. V is TRBV7-8 and J is TRBJ1-5; D perhaps matches TRBD1 (5 bases). The V gene lost 2 bases and the J gene lost 0 bases, with 17 bases spanning the gap. The CDR3 totals 18 residues. Germline values: CDR1 SGHVS, CDR2 FQNEAQ.

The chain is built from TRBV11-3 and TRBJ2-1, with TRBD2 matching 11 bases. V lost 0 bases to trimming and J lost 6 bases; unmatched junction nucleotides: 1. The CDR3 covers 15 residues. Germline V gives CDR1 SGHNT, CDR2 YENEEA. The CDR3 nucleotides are TGTGCCAGCAGCTTAGAACTAGCGGGGGCCAATGAGCAGTTCTTC. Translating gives CASSLELAGANEQFF.

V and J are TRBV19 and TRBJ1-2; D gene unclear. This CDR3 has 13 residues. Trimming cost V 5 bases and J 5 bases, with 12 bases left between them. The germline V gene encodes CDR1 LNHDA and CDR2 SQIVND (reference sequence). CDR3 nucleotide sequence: TGTGCCAGTAGTCACCGACAAGCTTATGGCTACACCTTC. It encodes CASSHRQAYGYTF.

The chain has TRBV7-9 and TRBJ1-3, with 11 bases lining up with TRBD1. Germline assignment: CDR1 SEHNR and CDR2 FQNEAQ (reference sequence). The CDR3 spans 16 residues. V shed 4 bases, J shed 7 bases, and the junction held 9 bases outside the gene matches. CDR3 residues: CASSSYGTGGWNTIYF. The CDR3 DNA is TGTGCCAGCAGCTCTTACGGGACAGGGGGTTGGAACACCATATATTTT. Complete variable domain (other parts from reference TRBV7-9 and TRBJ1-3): DTGVSQNPRHKITKRGQNVTFRCDPISEHNRLYWYRQTLGQGPEFLTYFQNEAQLEKSRLLSDRFSAERPKGSFSTLEIQRTEQGDSAMYLCASSSYGTGGWNTIYFGEGSWLTVV.

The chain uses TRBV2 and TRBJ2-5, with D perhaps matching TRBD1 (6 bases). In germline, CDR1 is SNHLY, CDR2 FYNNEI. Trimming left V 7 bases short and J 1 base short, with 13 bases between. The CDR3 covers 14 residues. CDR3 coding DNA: TGTGCCAGCACCACCCAAGGGGGCCAAGAGACCCAGTACTTC. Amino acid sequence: CASTTQGGQETQYF.

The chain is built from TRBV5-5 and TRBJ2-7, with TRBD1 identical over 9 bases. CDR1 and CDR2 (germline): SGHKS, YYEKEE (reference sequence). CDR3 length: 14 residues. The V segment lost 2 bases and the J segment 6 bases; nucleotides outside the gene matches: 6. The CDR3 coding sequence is TGTGCCAGCAGCTTCCTACAGGGGGCCGGCGAGCAGTACTTC. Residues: CASSFLQGAGEQYF.

The CDR3 coding sequence is TGCGCCAGCAGCTTGGCCGGGAGTGGGCACGGTAATTCACCCCTCCACTTT. It yields the protein CASSLAGSGHGNSPLHF. This chain connects TRBV5-1 to TRBJ1-6, with unresolved D. Germline-derived CDR1 and CDR2 are SGHRS and YFSETQ. The CDR3 covers 17 residues. Trimming cost V 0 bases and J 6 bases, with 16 bases left between them.

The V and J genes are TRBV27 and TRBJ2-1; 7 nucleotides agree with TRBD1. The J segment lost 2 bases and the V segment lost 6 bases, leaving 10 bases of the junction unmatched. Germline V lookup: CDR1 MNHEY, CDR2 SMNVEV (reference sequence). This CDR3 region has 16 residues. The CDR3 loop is CASSLRGHFAYNEQFF. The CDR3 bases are TGTGCCAGCAGCCTTAGGGGGCACTTCGCCTACAATGAGCAGTTCTTC.

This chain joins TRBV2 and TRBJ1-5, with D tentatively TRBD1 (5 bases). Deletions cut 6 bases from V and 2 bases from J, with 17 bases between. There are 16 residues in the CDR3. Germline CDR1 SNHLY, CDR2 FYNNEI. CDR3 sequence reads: CASSPRVNRGNQPQHF. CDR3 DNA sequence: TGTGCCAGCAGCCCCAGGGTCAACCGGGGCAATCAGCCCCAGCATTTT.

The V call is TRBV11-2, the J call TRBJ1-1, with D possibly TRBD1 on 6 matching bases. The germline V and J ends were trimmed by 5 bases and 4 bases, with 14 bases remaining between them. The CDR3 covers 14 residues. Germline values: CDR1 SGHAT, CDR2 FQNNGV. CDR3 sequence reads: CASSPGGRGTEAFF. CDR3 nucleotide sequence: TGTGCCAGCAGCCCGGGGGGGCGGGGCACTGAAGCTTTCTTT. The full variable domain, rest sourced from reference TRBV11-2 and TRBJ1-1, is EAGVAQSPRYKIIEKRQSVAFWCNPISGHATLYWYQQILGQGPKLLIQFQNNGVVDDSQLPKDRFSAERLKGVDSTLKIQPAKLEDSAVYLCASSPGGRGTEAFFGQGTRLTVV.

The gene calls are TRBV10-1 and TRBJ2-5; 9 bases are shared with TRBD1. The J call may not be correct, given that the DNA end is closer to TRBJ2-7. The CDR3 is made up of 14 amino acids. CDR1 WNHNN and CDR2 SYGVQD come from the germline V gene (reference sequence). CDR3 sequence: CASSVDRGPNEQYF. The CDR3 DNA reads TGCGCCAGCAGTGTGGACAGGGGACCCAACGAGCAGTACTTC.

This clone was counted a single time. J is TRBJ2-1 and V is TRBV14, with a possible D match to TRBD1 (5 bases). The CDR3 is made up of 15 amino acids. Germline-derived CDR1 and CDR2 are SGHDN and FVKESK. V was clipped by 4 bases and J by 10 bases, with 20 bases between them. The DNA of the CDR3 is TGTGCCAGCAGCCGGTTAACAGGACCCTCTCGGGAGCAGTTCTTC. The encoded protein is CASSRLTGPSREQFF.

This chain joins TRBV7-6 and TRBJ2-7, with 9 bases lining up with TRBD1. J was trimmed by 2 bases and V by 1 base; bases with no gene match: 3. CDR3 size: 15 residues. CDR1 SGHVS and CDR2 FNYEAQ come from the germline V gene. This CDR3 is CASSLDGQGTYEQYF. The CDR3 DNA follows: TGTGCCAGCAGCTTAGACGGACAGGGGACCTACGAGCAGTACTTC.

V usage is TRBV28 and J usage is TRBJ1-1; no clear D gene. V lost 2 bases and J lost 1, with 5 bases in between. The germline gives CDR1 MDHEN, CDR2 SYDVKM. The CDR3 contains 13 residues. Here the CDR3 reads CASSLGPNTEAFF. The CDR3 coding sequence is TGTGCCAGCAGTTTAGGGCCGAACACTGAAGCTTTCTTT.

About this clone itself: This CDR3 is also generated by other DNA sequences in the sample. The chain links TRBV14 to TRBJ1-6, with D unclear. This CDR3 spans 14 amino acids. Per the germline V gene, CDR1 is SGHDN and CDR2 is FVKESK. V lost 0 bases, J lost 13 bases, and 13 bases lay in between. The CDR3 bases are TGTGCCAGCAGCCAAGAATGGGCTGTTTCCCCCCTCCACTTT. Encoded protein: CASSQEWAVSPLHF.

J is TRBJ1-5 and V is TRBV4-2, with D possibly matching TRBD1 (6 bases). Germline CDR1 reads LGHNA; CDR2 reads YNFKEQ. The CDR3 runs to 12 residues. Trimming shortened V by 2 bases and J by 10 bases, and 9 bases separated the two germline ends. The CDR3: CASSQPQGPQHF. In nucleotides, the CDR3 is TGTGCCAGCAGCCAACCACAGGGACCCCAGCATTTT.

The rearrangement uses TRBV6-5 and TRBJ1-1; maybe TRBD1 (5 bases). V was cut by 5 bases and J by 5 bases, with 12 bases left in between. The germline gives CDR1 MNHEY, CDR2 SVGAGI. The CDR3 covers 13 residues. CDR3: CASSRQGLTEAFF. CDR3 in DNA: TGTGCCAGCAGTAGGCAGGGTTTAACTGAAGCTTTCTTT.

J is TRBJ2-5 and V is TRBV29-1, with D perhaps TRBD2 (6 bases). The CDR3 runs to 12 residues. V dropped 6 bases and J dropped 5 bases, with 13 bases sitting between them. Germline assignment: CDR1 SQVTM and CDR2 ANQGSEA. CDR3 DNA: TGCAGCGTCGCCGGGGGATGGGAGACCCAGTACTTC. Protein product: CSVAGGWETQYF.

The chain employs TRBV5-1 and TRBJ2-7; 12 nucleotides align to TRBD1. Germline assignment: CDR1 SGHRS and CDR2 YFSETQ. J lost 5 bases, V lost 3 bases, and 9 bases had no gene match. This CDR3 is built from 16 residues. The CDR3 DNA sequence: TGCGCCAGCAGCTCCTCCGGGACAGGGGGCTTCAACGAGCAGTACTTC. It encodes CASSSSGTGGFNEQYF.

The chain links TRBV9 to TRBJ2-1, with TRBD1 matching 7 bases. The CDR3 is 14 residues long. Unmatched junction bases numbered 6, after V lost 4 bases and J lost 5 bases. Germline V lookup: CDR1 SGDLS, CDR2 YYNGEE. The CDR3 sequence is CASSLRQGHNEQFF. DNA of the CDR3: TGTGCCAGCAGCTTAAGACAGGGCCACAATGAGCAGTTCTTC.

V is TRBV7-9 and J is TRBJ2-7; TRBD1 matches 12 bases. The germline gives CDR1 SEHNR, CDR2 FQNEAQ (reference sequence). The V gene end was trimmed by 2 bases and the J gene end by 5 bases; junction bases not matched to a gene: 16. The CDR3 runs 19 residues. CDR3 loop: CASSLRLARDGTGGNEQYF. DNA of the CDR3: TGTGCCAGCAGCTTACGGTTGGCCAGGGACGGGACAGGGGGCAACGAGCAGTACTTC.

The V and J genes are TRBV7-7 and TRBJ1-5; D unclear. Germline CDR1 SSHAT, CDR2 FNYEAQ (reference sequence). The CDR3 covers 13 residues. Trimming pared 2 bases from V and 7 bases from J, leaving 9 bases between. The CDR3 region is CASSLRAGQPQHF. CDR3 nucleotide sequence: TGTGCCAGCAGCTTAAGGGCGGGGCAGCCCCAGCATTTT.